This T cell receptor beta chain is from a study of technical replicates of blood from a handful of donors. The method was immunoSEQ multiplex PCR; TCRdb's version includes in-frame clones alone and lacks a portion of them. The sample includes tens of thousands of clones, 98% seen only once; the top ten take approximately 0.15%. The trim removed 7 bases at V and 3 bases at J, leaving 11 bases unmatched. This CDR3 region has 15 residues. Germline V gene lookup returns CDR1 SNHLY and CDR2 FYNNEI. This clonotype originated in a human donor in good health. The sequenced sample consisted of T cells isolated from PBMCs. The chain is built from TRBV2 and TRBJ2-7; 8 bases align to TRBD1. For the CDR3, the DNA is TGTGCCAGCATCGCCGGACAGGGTGCACTCTACGAGCAGTACTTC. It translates to CASIAGQGALYEQYF.